This record looks at one TCR beta chain sequence and its context. What it binds is unknown. Assay: immunoSEQ multiplex PCR; the TCRdb copy retains only in-frame clones and omits some. The data hold 70,000 or so clones, with 94% observed a single time. V lost 3 bases to trimming and J lost 5 bases; unmatched junction nucleotides: 8. CDR1 SGDLS and CDR2 YYNGEE come from the germline V gene. This CDR3 region has 15 residues. It was the approximately 110-subject validation cohort, separate from the roughly 700-subject first cohort, to which the donors belonged. The sample belongs to a study of cytomegalovirus exposure and HLA in healthy donors. General observations from the study: Specific recognition of CMV antigens was confirmed in vitro for three chains (all CMV-associated). Most TCRs appeared rarely, but some public TCRs recurred in many donors.

The chain employs TRBV9 and TRBJ2-5; 9 bases are shared with TRBD1. The TCR was taken from a man in his late teens or twenties in good health and CMV-seropositive. The sequenced sample consisted of PBMCs. The CDR3 protein is CASSGSGTGLETQYF. In DNA form, the CDR3 reads TGTGCCAGCAGCGGTTCCGGGACAGGGTTGGAGACCCAGTACTTC.